The 21 T cell receptor beta chains given below trace back to one sample, sequenced in a study of blood T cell repertoires in COVID-19. Sequenced by immunoSEQ multiplex PCR; TCRdb stores in-frame clones only, minus some. The repertoire holds around 230,000 clones, with 80% to 90% as singletons. Input material: PBMCs or T cells enriched from blood (not recorded which). These receptors were obtained from a man between 18 and 35 years old with acute COVID-19.

This chain uses TRBV5-4 with TRBJ2-1, with 9 bases that match TRBD1. CDR3 length: 17 residues. Germline CDR1 is SGHNT and CDR2 is YYREEE (reference sequence). With V trimmed by 3 bases and J by 5 bases, 12 bases remained unmatched. In DNA, the CDR3 is TGTGCCAGCAGCTCGGGACAGGGACTACTCTACGACAATGAGCAGTTCTTC. It specifies CASSSGQGLLYDNEQFF. Complete variable domain (other parts from reference TRBV5-4 and TRBJ2-1): ETGVTQSPTHLIKTRGQQVTLRCSSQSGHNTVSWYQQALGQGPQFIFQYYREEENGRGNFPPRFSGLQFPNYSSELNVNALELDDSALYLCASSSGQGLLYDNEQFFGPGTRLTVL.

The chain carries TRBV19 and TRBJ2-1, with unresolved D. V lost 6 bases and J 5 bases, leaving 11 bases between the germline ends. Germline CDR1 LNHDA, CDR2 SQIVND (reference sequence). The CDR3 totals 13 residues. The CDR3 DNA sequence: TGTGCCAGTAGGAACTCTCCGAACAATGAGCAGTTCTTC. Translated, it gives CASRNSPNNEQFF.

This clone was seen a single time. The chain recombines TRBV7-9 with TRBJ1-2; the D gene is possibly TRBD1 (5 bases). The CDR3 runs 15 residues. Per germline, CDR1 SEHNR and CDR2 FQNEAQ (reference sequence). Trimming pared 5 bases from V and 0 bases from J, leaving 13 bases between. The CDR3 nucleotides are TGTGCCAGCAGCACCTACGAGACAGCTAACTATGGCTACACCTTC. It encodes CASSTYETANYGYTF.

This rearrangement joins TRBV30 to TRBJ1-2, with D perhaps matching TRBD1 (6 bases). The germline CDR1 and CDR2 sequences are GTSNPN and SVGIG (reference sequence). CDR3 length equals 12 residues. Trimming pared 3 bases from V and 5 bases from J, leaving 10 bases between. CDR3 protein: CAWSLQGYGYTF. CDR3 coding DNA: TGTGCCTGGAGCCTTCAGGGGTATGGCTACACCTTC.

This chain links TRBV15 with TRBJ2-4, with D perhaps matching TRBD1 (5 bases). The CDR3 runs to 19 residues. The germline V gene has CDR1 LNHNV and CDR2 YYDKDF (reference sequence). V lost 1 base to trimming and J lost 0 bases, with 19 bases between them. The CDR3 DNA sequence: TGTGCCACCAGCAGAGGAACCGTCACAGGACCTCTAGCCAAAAACATTCAGTACTTC. It translates to CATSRGTVTGPLAKNIQYF.

The chain joins TRBV30 to TRBJ2-3; D is ambiguous. CDR1 and CDR2 from the germline V gene are GTSNPN and SVGIG (reference sequence). The V gene lost 2 bases and the J gene lost 4 bases, with 4 bases spanning the gap. The CDR3 has 11 amino acids. The CDR3 spells CAWSLSDTQYF. CDR3 nucleotides: TGTGCCTGGAGTTTATCAGATACGCAGTATTTT.

The rearrangement joins TRBV30 to TRBJ1-1; 11 bases fit TRBD1. V lost 5 bases to trimming and J lost 4 bases; unmatched junction nucleotides: 6. The CDR3 length is 14 residues. Per the germline V gene, CDR1 is GTSNPN and CDR2 is SVGIG (reference sequence). CDR3 in DNA: TGTGCCTGGGCTTCCGGGACAGGGGGCACTGAAGCTTTCTTT. Amino acids: CAWASGTGGTEAFF.

V gene TRBV28 combines with J gene TRBJ2-7; no clear D gene. Germline V gene data show CDR1 as MDHEN and CDR2 as SYDVKM. The CDR3 contains 17 residues. V was pared by 5 bases and J by 0 bases, with 20 bases between. This CDR3 is CASSPDLRNFSSYEQYF. The CDR3 nucleotides read TGTGCCAGCAGTCCTGACCTCAGGAATTTCAGCTCCTACGAGCAGTACTTC.

The chain links TRBV11-2 to TRBJ2-3; 8 nucleotides agree with TRBD1. Germline CDR1 is SGHAT and CDR2 is FQNNGV. Germline trimming cut 4 bases from V and 1 base from J; bases unmatched to any gene: 1. The CDR3 has 14 amino acids. The CDR3 DNA is TGTGCCAGCAGCTCGGGACAGGGCACAGATACGCAGTATTTT. Protein: CASSSGQGTDTQYF.

V and J are TRBV4-1 and TRBJ2-1, with 9 bases matching TRBD2. This CDR3 is built from 16 residues. The germline gives CDR1 MGHRA, CDR2 YSYEKL. J lost 0 bases, V lost 4 bases, and 4 bases had no gene match. CDR3 in DNA: TGCGCCAGCAGCCTAGCGGGAGAGAGCTCCTACAATGAGCAGTTCTTC. It yields the protein CASSLAGESSYNEQFF.

The J gene is TRBJ1-1, the V gene TRBV5-5; 12 nucleotides line up with TRBD1. Germline trimming cut 4 bases from V and 5 bases from J; bases unmatched to any gene: 3. The CDR3 has 14 residues. Germline assignment: CDR1 SGHKS and CDR2 YYEKEE (reference sequence). CDR3 region: CASSTGQGATEAFF. The CDR3 DNA reads TGTGCCAGCAGCACGGGACAGGGGGCGACTGAAGCTTTCTTT. The whole variable domain, remainder taken from reference TRBV5-5 and TRBJ1-1, is DAGVTQSPTHLIKTRGQQVTLRCSPISGHKSVSWYQQVLGQGPQFIFQYYEKEERGRGNFPDRFSARQFPNYSSELNVNALLLGDSALYLCASSTGQGATEAFFGQGTRLTVV.

The rearrangement uses TRBV20-1 and TRBJ1-1, with no clear D. The CDR3 runs to 13 residues. The germline CDR1 and CDR2 sequences are DFQATT and SNEGSKA (reference sequence). The germline V and J ends were trimmed by 3 bases and 7 bases, with 15 bases remaining between them. Here the CDR3 reads CSASINSQIEAFF. DNA for the CDR3: TGCAGTGCTAGTATTAACAGTCAAATTGAAGCTTTCTTT.

In its sample, this clone was seen once. This chain uses TRBV27 with TRBJ1-6, with D hard to call. The CDR3 totals 15 residues. Between the trimmed V and J ends, which lost 3 bases and 4 bases, there was a span of 10 bases. Per the germline V gene, CDR1 is MNHEY and CDR2 is SMNVEV (reference sequence). CDR3 amino acids: CASSFGQPYNSPLHF. CDR3 nucleotide sequence: TGTGCCAGCAGTTTTGGGCAGCCTTATAATTCACCCCTCCACTTT.

The rearrangement links TRBV4-1 to TRBJ1-1, with 8 bases fitting TRBD1. In germline, CDR1 is MGHRA, CDR2 YSYEKL. V shed 3 bases, J shed 1 base, and the junction held 7 bases outside the gene matches. The CDR3 consists of 16 residues. CDR3 bases: TGCGCCAGCAGCCACGATGCCGGGACAGGGAACACTGAAGCTTTCTTT. Translating it yields CASSHDAGTGNTEAFF.

The chain is built from TRBV11-3 and TRBJ2-1; TRBD2 is a possible D gene (5 bases). The V end was cut by 2 bases, the J end by 1 base, with 9 bases between. Germline-derived CDR1 and CDR2 are SGHNT and YENEEA. The CDR3 runs 15 residues. The CDR3 reads CASSLPGISYNEQFF. Written as DNA, the CDR3 is TGTGCCAGCAGCTTACCCGGGATTTCCTACAATGAGCAGTTCTTC.

The rearrangement uses TRBV10-3 and TRBJ1-6, with TRBD1 matching 8 bases. CDR1 is ENHRY and CDR2 is SYGVKD in the germline V gene. The CDR3 loop spans 14 amino acids. The V gene end was trimmed by 6 bases and the J gene end by 7 bases; junction bases not matched to a gene: 5. This CDR3 is CAIRGQGGNSPLHF. The CDR3 nucleotides are TGTGCCATCAGAGGACAGGGAGGGAATTCACCCCTCCACTTT.

This clone came up once. The chain combines TRBV28 with TRBJ2-7, with 8 bases matching TRBD1. After removal of 3 bases from V and 7 bases from J, the junction contained 5 bases not matched to a gene. From germline, CDR1 is MDHEN and CDR2 SYDVKM. CDR3 length equals 13 residues. The CDR3 DNA follows: TGTGCCAGCAGTTTGCGGGGACAGGCAGAGCAGTACTTC. Its translation: CASSLRGQAEQYF.

This rearrangement joins TRBV2 to TRBJ2-7; TRBD1 agrees at 9 bases. The CDR3 contains 12 residues. CDR1 and CDR2 (germline): SNHLY, FYNNEI. After removal of 8 bases from V and 2 bases from J, the junction contained 1 base not matched to a gene. The CDR3 region has the DNA TGTGCCAGCGACAGGGGGGCCTACGAGCAGTACTTC. It codes for CASDRGAYEQYF.

V gene TRBV6-5 combines with J gene TRBJ2-7, with D possibly TRBD2 on 6 matching bases. The CDR3 is 15 residues long. Germline values: CDR1 MNHEY, CDR2 SVGAGI. The V end lost 1 base, the J end lost 0 bases, and 10 bases lay between the germline ends. The CDR3 region is CASSYFAGSSYEQYF. The CDR3 region has the DNA TGTGCCAGCAGTTACTTTGCGGGAAGCTCCTACGAGCAGTACTTC.

This chain joins TRBV7-2 and TRBJ1-4; TRBD1 matches 7 bases. The V segment lost 5 bases and the J segment 3 bases; nucleotides outside the gene matches: 12. This CDR3 comprises 17 residues. CDR1 is SGHTA and CDR2 is FQGNSA in the germline V gene. CDR3 coding DNA: TGTGCCAGCAGCCTACAGGGGACAGCCTACTCTAATGAAAAACTGTTTTTT. Its translation is CASSLQGTAYSNEKLFF.

V gene TRBV13 combines with J gene TRBJ1-4, with no clear D. The CDR3 is made up of 14 amino acids. Germline CDR1 PRHDT, CDR2 FYEKMQ (reference sequence). Trimming cost V 5 bases and J 7 bases, with 14 bases left between them. In nucleotides, the CDR3 is TGTGCCAGCAGCACCGGTCCCCGGGGTGAAAAACTGTTTTTT. Translated, it gives CASSTGPRGEKLFF.